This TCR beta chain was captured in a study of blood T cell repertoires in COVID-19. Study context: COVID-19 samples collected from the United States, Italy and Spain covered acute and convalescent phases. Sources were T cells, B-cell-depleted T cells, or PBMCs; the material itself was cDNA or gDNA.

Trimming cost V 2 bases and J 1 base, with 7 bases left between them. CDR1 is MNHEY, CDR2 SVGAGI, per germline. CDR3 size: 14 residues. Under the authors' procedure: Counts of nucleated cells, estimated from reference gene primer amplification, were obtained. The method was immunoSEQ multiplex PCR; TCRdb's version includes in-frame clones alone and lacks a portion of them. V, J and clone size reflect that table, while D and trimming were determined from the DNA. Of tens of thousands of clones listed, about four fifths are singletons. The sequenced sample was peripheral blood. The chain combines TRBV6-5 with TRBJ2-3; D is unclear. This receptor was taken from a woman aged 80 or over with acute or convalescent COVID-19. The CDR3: CASSYGQGTDTQYF. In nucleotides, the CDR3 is TGTGCCAGCAGTTACGGCCAGGGCACAGATACGCAGTATTTT.